This T cell receptor (beta chain) was recovered during a study of control samples from healthy donors and cancer patients. TCRdb keeps only in-frame clones here, not all; method: immunoSEQ multiplex PCR. The sample lists approximately 150,000 clones; approximately 88% were seen once. Germline CDR1 MGHRA, CDR2 YSYEKL. This CDR3 is built from 17 residues. Trimming stripped 0 bases from V and 3 bases from J, with 12 bases between. The sequenced sample consisted of blood. The TCR was taken from a man aged 25-45 years in good health. The V gene is TRBV4-1, the J gene TRBJ1-6; D is unclear. CDR3 nucleotide sequence: TGCGCCAGCAGCCAAGATCGCCTTGAGGGCTATAATTCACCCCTCCACTTT. Residues: CASSQDRLEGYNSPLHF.